What follows are 10 T cell receptor beta chains derived from one specimen sequenced in a study of OX40 agonist ivuxolimab in advanced cancers. Receptor libraries were prepared by the immunoSEQ multiplex PCR assay. This immuneACCESS table, as held by TCRdb, lists in-frame sequences with V and J called but not all clones. Of the missing ones, under half trace to an unresolved V gene in checked studies; the others have no known cause. This sample has around 80,000 clones in its table, and around 88% of those were observed once. The ten largest clones take up less than 0.85% of the sample. The material was CD4+ or CD8+ T cells sorted from blood, obtained in a trial of the OX40 agonist ivuxolimab. Receptor source: an adult with an advanced solid tumor such as melanoma, head and neck, liver or kidney cancer.

The CDR3 DNA is TGTGCCAGCAGCTTAGCTTTGGGCTGGGGAGAGAATGAGCAGTTCTTC. Translated: CASSLALGWGENEQFF. This rearrangement joins TRBV11-1 to TRBJ2-1; TRBD2 is a possible D gene (5 bases). Trimming removed 0 bases at V and 7 bases at J, with 16 bases between. This CDR3 is 16 amino acids long. Looked up from germline, CDR1 is SGHAT and CDR2 is FQDESV (reference sequence). Full variable domain (remainder filled in from reference TRBV11-1 and TRBJ2-1): EAEVAQSPRYKITEKSQAVAFWCDPISGHATLYWYRQILGQGPELLVQFQDESVVDDSQLPKDRFSAERLKGVDSTLKIQPAELGDSAMYLCASSLALGWGENEQFFGPGTRLTVL.

This chain joins TRBV18 and TRBJ2-5; no firm D call. There are 13 residues in the CDR3. Germline assignment: CDR1 KGHSH and CDR2 LQKENI. V was clipped by 6 bases and J by 2 bases, with 10 bases between them. The CDR3 DNA is TGTGCCAGCTCCCAGACAAATCAAGAGACCCAGTACTTC. Translating it yields CASSQTNQETQYF.

The V call is TRBV6-6, the J call TRBJ2-5, with 8 bases that match TRBD2. The V segment lost 3 bases and the J segment 5 bases; nucleotides outside the gene matches: 2. The germline gives CDR1 MNHNY, CDR2 SVGAGI (reference sequence). This CDR3 region has 13 residues. CDR3: CASSYQREETQYF. CDR3 bases: TGTGCCAGCAGTTATCAGCGGGAGGAGACCCAGTACTTC.

This clone was observed a handful of times. This chain uses TRBV7-3 with TRBJ1-5, with TRBD1 as a possible D gene (6 bases). Trimming removed 9 bases at V and 5 bases at J, with 14 bases between. The germline V gene encodes CDR1 SGHTA and CDR2 FQGTGA. This CDR3 region has 13 residues. The CDR3 DNA follows: TGTGCCAGGTCAGTGGGGGCCTATCAGCCCCAGCATTTT. Its protein is CARSVGAYQPQHF.

The rearrangement links TRBV4-1 to TRBJ2-2, with 12 bases matching TRBD2. After removal of 3 bases from V and 4 bases from J, the junction contained 18 bases not matched to a gene. The germline gives CDR1 MGHRA, CDR2 YSYEKL. The CDR3 sequence is 21 residues long. The CDR3 sequence: CASSQALPLVLAGGGTGELFF. Written as DNA, the CDR3 is TGCGCCAGCAGCCAGGCCCTCCCGCTAGTACTAGCGGGAGGCGGCACCGGGGAGCTGTTTTTT.

V usage is TRBV7-2 and J usage is TRBJ1-5; D unresolved. The CDR3 consists of 14 residues. The V end lost 3 bases, the J end lost 3 bases, and 9 bases lay between the germline ends. CDR1 is SGHTA and CDR2 is FQGNSA in the germline V gene. In DNA form, the CDR3 reads TGTGCCAGCAGCTTCTGGGCTCACAATCAGCCCCAGCATTTT. Amino acid sequence: CASSFWAHNQPQHF.

The genes are TRBV6-4 and TRBJ1-5, with 10 bases that match TRBD1. The CDR3 totals 14 residues. CDR1 and CDR2 from the germline V gene are MRHNA and SNTAGT. V was clipped by 6 bases and J by 5 bases; unmatched bases: 4. The chain's CDR3 is CASRQTGGDQPQHF. The CDR3 region has the DNA TGTGCCAGCAGGCAGACAGGGGGCGATCAGCCCCAGCATTTT.

This chain links TRBV30 with TRBJ2-2; D is possibly TRBD1 (6 bases). This CDR3 has 13 amino acids. In germline, CDR1 is GTSNPN, CDR2 SVGIG (reference sequence). The V end was cut by 7 bases, the J end by 1 base, with 10 bases between. The CDR3 region is CAYTGWNTGELFF. CDR3 nucleotide sequence: TGTGCCTATACAGGGTGGAACACCGGGGAGCTGTTTTTT.

The chain is built from TRBV7-3 and TRBJ2-1; a weak D match, TRBD1 (6 bases). Germline V CDR1 and CDR2: SGHTA, FQGTGA. This CDR3 has 13 residues. V was shortened by 4 bases and J by 10 bases, with 14 bases between the two germline ends. The CDR3 region has the DNA TGTGCCAGCAGCTCCAACAACGACAGGGAGCAGTTCTTC. As protein: CASSSNNDREQFF.

CDR3 loop: CASRSQGQPQHF. In DNA form, the CDR3 reads TGTGCCAGCAGATCCCAGGGACAGCCCCAGCATTTT. The gene calls are TRBV6-1 and TRBJ1-5, with D perhaps TRBD1 (5 bases). Trimming shortened V by 6 bases and J by 7 bases, and 10 bases separated the two germline ends. The CDR3 has 12 residues. The germline V gene encodes CDR1 MNHNS and CDR2 SASEGT.